These T cell receptor beta chains were read from a single sample in a study of graft-versus-host responses after intestinal transplantation. Some clones are missing from TCRdb's copy, which holds only in-frame ones; the method was immunoSEQ multiplex PCR. Of approximately 99,000 clones listed, 85% to 95% were seen once; the top ten hold 0.069%. Which antigens these TCRs recognize remains unknown. The sequenced sample was unstimulated CD8+ T cells sorted from spleen or lymph node cells, obtained before transplant. These receptors were obtained from a human donor who was the organ donor for an intestinal transplant. Each CDR3 is given with its conserved first and last residue. The order of the fields is CDR3 DNA, CDR3 protein, J gene, clone size, V gene, D gene. A D gene is named only where the DNA matches it firmly. For some rows the clone size is stated as once, few or many, or as a class when expanded; others skip it.

cdr3_nt: TGTGCCAGCAGTACGACAGGGGGGTATGGCTACACCTTC
cdr3_aa: CASSTTGGYGYTF
j_call: TRBJ1-2
clone_size: .
v_call: TRBV6-5
d_call: TRBD1

cdr3_nt: TGTGCCAGCAGTCTCGGGTCGAACACTGAAGCTTTCTTT
cdr3_aa: CASSLGSNTEAFF
j_call: TRBJ1-1
clone_size: .
v_call: TRBV27
d_call: .

cdr3_nt: TGTGCCAGCAGCGACGGGGGACTGGGCCACAATGAGCAGTTCTTC
cdr3_aa: CASSDGGLGHNEQFF
j_call: TRBJ2-1
clone_size: .
v_call: TRBV9
d_call: .

cdr3_nt: TGTGCCAGCAGTTACCGACAGGGAGGCAATCAGCCCCAGCATTTT
cdr3_aa: CASSYRQGGNQPQHF
j_call: TRBJ1-5
clone_size: .
v_call: TRBV6-5
d_call: TRBD1

cdr3_nt: TGTGCCAGCAGCCAAGATTTCTCGGATACGCAGTATTTT
cdr3_aa: CASSQDFSDTQYF
j_call: TRBJ2-3
clone_size: once
v_call: TRBV14
d_call: .

cdr3_nt: TGTGCCAGCTGCCGAACAGGGTGGGCTAATGAAAAACTGTTTTTT
cdr3_aa: CASCRTGWANEKLFF
j_call: TRBJ1-4
clone_size: .
v_call: TRBV27
d_call: .

cdr3_nt: TGCAGCGTTGAAGACACGGACAGGGCCTACGAGCAGTACTTC
cdr3_aa: CSVEDTDRAYEQYF
j_call: TRBJ2-7
clone_size: .
v_call: TRBV29-1
d_call: TRBD1

cdr3_nt: TGTGCCAGCAGTGACAGCCCCTATGGCTACACCTTC
cdr3_aa: CASSDSPYGYTF
j_call: TRBJ1-2
clone_size: once
v_call: TRBV14
d_call: .

cdr3_nt: TGTGCCAGCAGTTGGGGGACATTTGGGAGAGATGAAAAACTGTTTTTT
cdr3_aa: CASSWGTFGRDEKLFF
j_call: TRBJ1-4
clone_size: once
v_call: TRBV28
d_call: .

cdr3_nt: TGTGCCAGCAGTCGTTCCGGGACAGGGGGTTTCAACGAGCAGTACTTC
cdr3_aa: CASSRSGTGGFNEQYF
j_call: TRBJ2-7
clone_size: once
v_call: TRBV5-5
d_call: TRBD1

cdr3_nt: TGTGCCAGCAGTCCGATGGGGGCGGATGGCTACACCTTC
cdr3_aa: CASSPMGADGYTF
j_call: TRBJ1-2
clone_size: .
v_call: TRBV2
d_call: .

cdr3_nt: TGTGCCAGCAGCTTAGAATTGGGACTCCCCTTATACAATGAGCAGTTCTTC
cdr3_aa: CASSLELGLPLYNEQFF
j_call: TRBJ2-1
clone_size: .
v_call: TRBV11-2
d_call: .

cdr3_nt: TGTGCCAGCAGCCCGTCCAAAATTGGAGGGAACGAGCAGTACTTC
cdr3_aa: CASSPSKIGGNEQYF
j_call: TRBJ2-7
clone_size: .
v_call: TRBV13
d_call: .

cdr3_nt: TGTGCCAGCAGCTCAGGTACCCAGTACTTC
cdr3_aa: CASSSGTQYF
j_call: TRBJ2-5
clone_size: .
v_call: TRBV7-9
d_call: .

cdr3_nt: TGTGCCAGCAGTTATCGAAAACCAGCCGGGACAGGTGTTTACGAGCAGTACTTC
cdr3_aa: CASSYRKPAGTGVYEQYF
j_call: TRBJ2-7
clone_size: .
v_call: TRBV7-3
d_call: TRBD1

cdr3_nt: TGTGCCAGCAGCCACCGGGCCTACGAGCAGTACTTC
cdr3_aa: CASSHRAYEQYF
j_call: TRBJ2-7
clone_size: .
v_call: TRBV11-3
d_call: .

cdr3_nt: TGTGCCAGCAGCGCAAACCCACGAGCGGGACTCCCCTACGAGCAGTACTTC
cdr3_aa: CASSANPRAGLPYEQYF
j_call: TRBJ2-7
clone_size: .
v_call: TRBV9
d_call: TRBD2

cdr3_nt: TGTGCCAGCAGTGAATCGACCGGGCTAGCGGGTTCCTACGAGCAGTACTTC
cdr3_aa: CASSESTGLAGSYEQYF
j_call: TRBJ2-7
clone_size: once
v_call: TRBV6-1
d_call: TRBD2

cdr3_nt: TGTGCCAGCAGCGACGTTAGCGGGGCGCTAGCCAAAAACATTCAGTACTTC
cdr3_aa: CASSDVSGALAKNIQYF
j_call: TRBJ2-4
clone_size: once
v_call: TRBV28
d_call: TRBD2

cdr3_nt: TGTGCCAGCAGTTTTGGGACAGGCAATAATTCACCCCTCCACTTT
cdr3_aa: CASSFGTGNNSPLHF
j_call: TRBJ1-6
clone_size: .
v_call: TRBV28
d_call: TRBD1

cdr3_nt: TGTGCCAGCCGTCACAGGGGCCGGTACGAGCAGTACTTC
cdr3_aa: CASRHRGRYEQYF
j_call: TRBJ2-7
clone_size: .
v_call: TRBV6-5
d_call: TRBD1

cdr3_nt: TGTGCCAGCAGAATCGCTAGCGGGGGATACGAGCAGTACTTC
cdr3_aa: CASRIASGGYEQYF
j_call: TRBJ2-7
clone_size: .
v_call: TRBV2
d_call: TRBD2

cdr3_nt: TGTGCCAGCAGTCGGGACAGGGACGGATCGGCTTATGGCTACACCTTC
cdr3_aa: CASSRDRDGSAYGYTF
j_call: TRBJ1-2
clone_size: .
v_call: TRBV28
d_call: TRBD1

cdr3_nt: TGTGCCAGCAGCTTGGGATCGGGATTAAACTATGGCTACACCTTC
cdr3_aa: CASSLGSGLNYGYTF
j_call: TRBJ1-2
clone_size: .
v_call: TRBV5-6
d_call: .

cdr3_nt: TGCGCCAGCAGCCACGGGCTAGCGGTCCAAGAGACCCAGTACTTC
cdr3_aa: CASSHGLAVQETQYF
j_call: TRBJ2-5
clone_size: .
v_call: TRBV4-1
d_call: TRBD2

cdr3_nt: TGTGCCAGCAGTGACTCTAAGGGGCCGAGTAATGGCTACACCTTC
cdr3_aa: CASSDSKGPSNGYTF
j_call: TRBJ1-2
clone_size: few
v_call: TRBV6-4
d_call: .

cdr3_nt: TGTGCCAGCAGCTTAGAAAAGCTGGGGGCGTACGAGCAGTACTTC
cdr3_aa: CASSLEKLGAYEQYF
j_call: TRBJ2-7
clone_size: .
v_call: TRBV7-8
d_call: .

cdr3_nt: TGCGCCAGCAGCTTAAGCCGATTACCTGCCTACACCTTC
cdr3_aa: CASSLSRLPAYTF
j_call: TRBJ1-2
clone_size: .
v_call: TRBV5-1
d_call: .

cdr3_nt: TGCGCCAGCAGCTCGCCCGGGACAGGAAACAATGAGCAGTTCTTC
cdr3_aa: CASSSPGTGNNEQFF
j_call: TRBJ2-1
clone_size: once
v_call: TRBV5-1
d_call: TRBD1

cdr3_nt: TGTGCCAGCAGTTTATTTAAGGGGCCGAACTATGGCTACACCTTC
cdr3_aa: CASSLFKGPNYGYTF
j_call: TRBJ1-2
clone_size: .
v_call: TRBV27
d_call: .